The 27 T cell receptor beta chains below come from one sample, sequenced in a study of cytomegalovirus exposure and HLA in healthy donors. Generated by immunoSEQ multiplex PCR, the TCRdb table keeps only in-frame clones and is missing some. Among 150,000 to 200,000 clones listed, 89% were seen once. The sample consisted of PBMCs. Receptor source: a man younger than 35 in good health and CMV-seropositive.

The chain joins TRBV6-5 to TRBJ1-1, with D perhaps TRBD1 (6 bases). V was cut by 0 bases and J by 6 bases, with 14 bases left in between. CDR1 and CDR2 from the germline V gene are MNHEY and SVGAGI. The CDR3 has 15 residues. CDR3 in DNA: TGTGCCAGCAGTTACTCGCTTGGGCCAGGGGCTGAAGCTTTCTTT. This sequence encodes CASSYSLGPGAEAFF.

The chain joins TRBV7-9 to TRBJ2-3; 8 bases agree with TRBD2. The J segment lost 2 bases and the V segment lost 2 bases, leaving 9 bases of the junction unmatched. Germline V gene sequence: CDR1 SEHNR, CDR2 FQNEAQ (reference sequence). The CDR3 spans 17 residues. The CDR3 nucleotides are TGTGCCAGCAGCTTAACTACTAGCGGAGGTTTCACAGATACGCAGTATTTT. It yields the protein CASSLTTSGGFTDTQYF.

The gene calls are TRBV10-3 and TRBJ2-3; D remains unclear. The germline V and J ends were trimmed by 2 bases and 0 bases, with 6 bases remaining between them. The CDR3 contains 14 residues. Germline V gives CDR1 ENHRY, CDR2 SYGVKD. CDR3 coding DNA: TGTGCCATCAGTGAGCCAGTAAGCACAGATACGCAGTATTTT. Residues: CAISEPVSTDTQYF.

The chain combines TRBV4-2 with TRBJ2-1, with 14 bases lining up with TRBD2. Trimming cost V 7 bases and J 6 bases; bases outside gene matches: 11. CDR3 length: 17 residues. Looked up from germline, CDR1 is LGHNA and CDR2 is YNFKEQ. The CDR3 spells CASTPTLGLAGVNEQFF. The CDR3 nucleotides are TGTGCCAGCACCCCCACCTTGGGACTAGCGGGAGTCAATGAGCAGTTCTTC.

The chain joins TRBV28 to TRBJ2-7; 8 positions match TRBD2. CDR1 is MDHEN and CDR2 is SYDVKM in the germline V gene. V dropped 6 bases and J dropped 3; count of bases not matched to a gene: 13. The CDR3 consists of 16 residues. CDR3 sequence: CASSPGGAGRGYEQYF. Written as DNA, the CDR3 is TGTGCCAGCAGCCCCGGGGGGGCAGGACGTGGCTACGAGCAGTACTTC.

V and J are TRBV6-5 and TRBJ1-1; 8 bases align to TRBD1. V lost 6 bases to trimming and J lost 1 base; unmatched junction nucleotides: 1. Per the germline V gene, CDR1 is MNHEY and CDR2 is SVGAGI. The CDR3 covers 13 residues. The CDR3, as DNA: TGTGCCAGCAGCGACAGGGGGAACACTGAAGCTTTCTTT. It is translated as CASSDRGNTEAFF.

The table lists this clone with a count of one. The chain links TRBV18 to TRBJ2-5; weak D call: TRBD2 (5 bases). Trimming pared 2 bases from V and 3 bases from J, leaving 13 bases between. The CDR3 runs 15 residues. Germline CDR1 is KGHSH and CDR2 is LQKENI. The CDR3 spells CASSPSLGPEETQYF. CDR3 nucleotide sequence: TGTGCCAGCTCACCATCACTAGGCCCCGAAGAGACCCAGTACTTC. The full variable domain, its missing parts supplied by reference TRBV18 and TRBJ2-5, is NAGVMQNPRHLVRRRGQEARLRCSPMKGHSHVYWYRQLPEEGLKFMVYLQKENIIDESGMPKERFSAEFPKEGPSILRIQQVVRGDSAAYFCASSPSLGPEETQYFGPGTRLLVL.

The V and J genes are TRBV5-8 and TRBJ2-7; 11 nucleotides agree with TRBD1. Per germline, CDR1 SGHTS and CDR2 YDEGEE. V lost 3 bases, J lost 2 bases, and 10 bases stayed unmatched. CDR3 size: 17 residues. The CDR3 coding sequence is TGTGCCAGCAGCTCATCGAAGGGACAGGGGGGGGCCTACGAGCAGTACTTC. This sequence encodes CASSSSKGQGGAYEQYF.

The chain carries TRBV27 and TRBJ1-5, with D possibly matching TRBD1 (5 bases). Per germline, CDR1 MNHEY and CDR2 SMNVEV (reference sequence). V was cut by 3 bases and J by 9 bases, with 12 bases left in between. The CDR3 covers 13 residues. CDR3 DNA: TGTGCCAGCAGTTTTCAGCAGGGCGGGCCCCAGCATTTT. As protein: CASSFQQGGPQHF.

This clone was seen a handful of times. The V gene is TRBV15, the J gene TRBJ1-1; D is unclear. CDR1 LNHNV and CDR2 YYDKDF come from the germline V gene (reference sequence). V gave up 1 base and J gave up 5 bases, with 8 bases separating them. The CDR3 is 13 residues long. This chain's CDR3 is CATSRAVRTEAFF. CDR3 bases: TGTGCCACCAGCAGAGCTGTGAGGACTGAAGCTTTCTTT. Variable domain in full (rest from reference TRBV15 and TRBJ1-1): DAMVIQNPRYQVTQFGKPVTLSCSQTLNHNVMYWYQQKSSQAPKLLFHYYDKDFNNEADTPDNFQSRRPNTSFCFLDIRSPGLGDTAMYLCATSRAVRTEAFFGQGTRLTVV.

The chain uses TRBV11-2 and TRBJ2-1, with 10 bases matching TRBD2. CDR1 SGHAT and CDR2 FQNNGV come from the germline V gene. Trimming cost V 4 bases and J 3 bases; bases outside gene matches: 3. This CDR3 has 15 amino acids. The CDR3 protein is CASSSGTSDYNEQFF. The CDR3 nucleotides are TGTGCCAGCAGCTCCGGGACTAGCGACTACAATGAGCAGTTCTTC.

The DNA for the CDR3 is TGTGCCAGCAGCGGGGATTTGGAGACCCAGTACTTC. Translation: CASSGDLETQYF. This sequence joins TRBV2 and TRBJ2-5; TRBD2 is a possible D gene (5 bases). This CDR3 is 12 amino acids long. Looked up from germline, CDR1 is SNHLY and CDR2 is FYNNEI. Trimming shortened V by 6 bases and J by 5 bases, and 10 bases separated the two germline ends.

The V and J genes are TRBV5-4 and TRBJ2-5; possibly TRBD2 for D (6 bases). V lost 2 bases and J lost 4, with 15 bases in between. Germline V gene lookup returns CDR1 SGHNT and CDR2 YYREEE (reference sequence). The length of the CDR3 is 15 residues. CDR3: CASSFGQGGRETQYF. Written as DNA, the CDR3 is TGTGCCAGCAGCTTCGGGCAGGGAGGTCGAGAGACCCAGTACTTC. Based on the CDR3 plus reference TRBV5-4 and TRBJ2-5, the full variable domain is ETGVTQSPTHLIKTRGQQVTLRCSSQSGHNTVSWYQQALGQGPQFIFQYYREEENGRGNFPPRFSGLQFPNYSSELNVNALELDDSALYLCASSFGQGGRETQYFGPGTRLLVL.

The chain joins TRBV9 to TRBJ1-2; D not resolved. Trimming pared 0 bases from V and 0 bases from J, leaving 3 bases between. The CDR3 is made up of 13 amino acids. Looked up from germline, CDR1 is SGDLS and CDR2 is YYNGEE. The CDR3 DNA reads TGTGCCAGCAGCGTAGGCGCTAACTATGGCTACACCTTC. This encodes CASSVGANYGYTF.

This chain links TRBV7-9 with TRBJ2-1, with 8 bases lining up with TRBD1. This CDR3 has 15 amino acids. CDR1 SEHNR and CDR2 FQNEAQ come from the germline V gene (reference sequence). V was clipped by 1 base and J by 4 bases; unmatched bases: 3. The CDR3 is CASSLVGQGYNEQFF. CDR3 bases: TGTGCCAGCAGCTTAGTCGGACAGGGATACAATGAGCAGTTCTTC.

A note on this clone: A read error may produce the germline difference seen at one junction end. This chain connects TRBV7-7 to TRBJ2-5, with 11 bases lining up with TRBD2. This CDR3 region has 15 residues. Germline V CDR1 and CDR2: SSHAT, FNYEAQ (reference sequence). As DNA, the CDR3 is TGTGCTAGCAGCTCTGGGACTAGCGGTGTCGGGACCCAGTACTTC. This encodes CASSSGTSGVGTQYF.

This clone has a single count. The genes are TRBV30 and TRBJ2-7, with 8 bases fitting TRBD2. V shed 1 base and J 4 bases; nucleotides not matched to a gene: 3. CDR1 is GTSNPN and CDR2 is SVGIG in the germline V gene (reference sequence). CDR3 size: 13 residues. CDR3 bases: TGTGCCTGGAGTGGACTAGCGCCGTACGAGCAGTACTTC. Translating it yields CAWSGLAPYEQYF. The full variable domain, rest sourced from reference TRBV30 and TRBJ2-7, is SQTIHQWPATLVQPVGSPLSLECTVEGTSNPNLYWYRQAAGRGLQLLFYSVGIGQISSEVPQNLSASRPQDRQFILSSKKLLLSDSGFYLCAWSGLAPYEQYFGPGTRLTVT.

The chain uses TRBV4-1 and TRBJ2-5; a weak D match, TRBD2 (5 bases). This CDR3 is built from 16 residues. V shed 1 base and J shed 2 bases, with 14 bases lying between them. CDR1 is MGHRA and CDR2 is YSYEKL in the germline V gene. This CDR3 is CASSQAHNKRQETQYF. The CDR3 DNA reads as TGCGCCAGCAGCCAAGCCCACAACAAGCGGCAAGAGACCCAGTACTTC.

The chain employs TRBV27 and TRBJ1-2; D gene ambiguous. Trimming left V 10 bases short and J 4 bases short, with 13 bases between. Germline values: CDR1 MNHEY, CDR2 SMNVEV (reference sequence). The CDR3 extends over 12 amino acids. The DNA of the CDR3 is TGTGCCACCCCCGACGAGGGCTATGGCTACACCTTC. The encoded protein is CATPDEGYGYTF.

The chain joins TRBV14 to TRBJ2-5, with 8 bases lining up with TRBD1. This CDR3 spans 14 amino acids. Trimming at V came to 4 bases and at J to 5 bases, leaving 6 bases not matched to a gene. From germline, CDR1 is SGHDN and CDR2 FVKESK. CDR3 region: CASSRGQVRETQYF. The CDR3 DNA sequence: TGTGCCAGCAGCCGGGGACAGGTCCGGGAGACCCAGTACTTC.

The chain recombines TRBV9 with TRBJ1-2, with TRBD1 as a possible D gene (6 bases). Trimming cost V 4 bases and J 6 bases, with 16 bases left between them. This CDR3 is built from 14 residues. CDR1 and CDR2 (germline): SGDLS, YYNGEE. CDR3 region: CASSPRGGADGYTF. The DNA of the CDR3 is TGTGCCAGCAGCCCAAGGGGGGGAGCCGATGGCTACACCTTC.

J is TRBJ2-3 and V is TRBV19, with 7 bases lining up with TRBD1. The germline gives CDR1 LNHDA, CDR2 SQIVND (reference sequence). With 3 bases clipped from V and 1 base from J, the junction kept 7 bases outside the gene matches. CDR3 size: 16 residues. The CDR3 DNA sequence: TGTGCCAGTAGTATTGGGACAGTGAGTGGCACAGATACGCAGTATTTT. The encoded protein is CASSIGTVSGTDTQYF.

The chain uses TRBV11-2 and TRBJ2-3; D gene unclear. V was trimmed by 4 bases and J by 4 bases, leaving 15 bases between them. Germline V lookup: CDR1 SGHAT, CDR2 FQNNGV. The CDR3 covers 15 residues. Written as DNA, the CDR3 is TGTGCCAGCAGCTCTCGTTTTCAGAGGCCAGATACGCAGTATTTT. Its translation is CASSSRFQRPDTQYF. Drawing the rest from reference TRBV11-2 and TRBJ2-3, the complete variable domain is EAGVAQSPRYKIIEKRQSVAFWCNPISGHATLYWYQQILGQGPKLLIQFQNNGVVDDSQLPKDRFSAERLKGVDSTLKIQPAKLEDSAVYLCASSSRFQRPDTQYFGPGTRLTVL.

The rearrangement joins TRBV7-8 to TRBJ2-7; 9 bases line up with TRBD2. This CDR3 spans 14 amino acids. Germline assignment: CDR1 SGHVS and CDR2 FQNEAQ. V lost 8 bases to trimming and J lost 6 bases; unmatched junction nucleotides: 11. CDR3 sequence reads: CASSDLAGVGEQYF. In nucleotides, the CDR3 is TGTGCCAGCTCCGACTTAGCGGGAGTTGGCGAGCAGTACTTC. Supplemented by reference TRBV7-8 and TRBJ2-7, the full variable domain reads GAGVSQSPRYKVAKRGQDVALRCDPISGHVSLFWYQQALGQGPEFLTYFQNEAQLDKSGLPSDRFFAERPEGSVSTLKIQRTQQEDSAVYLCASSDLAGVGEQYFGPGTRLTVT.

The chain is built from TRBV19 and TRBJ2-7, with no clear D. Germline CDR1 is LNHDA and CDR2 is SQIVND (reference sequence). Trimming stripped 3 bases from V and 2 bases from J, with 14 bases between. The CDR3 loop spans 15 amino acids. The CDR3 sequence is CASSIAAALPYEQYF. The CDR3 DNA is TGTGCCAGTAGTATCGCGGCAGCCCTTCCCTACGAGCAGTACTTC.

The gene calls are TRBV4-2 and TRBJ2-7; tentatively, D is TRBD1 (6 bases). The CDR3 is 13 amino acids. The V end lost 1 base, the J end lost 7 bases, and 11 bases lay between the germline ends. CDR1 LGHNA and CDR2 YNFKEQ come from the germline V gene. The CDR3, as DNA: TGTGCCAGCAGCCAAGCTTGGGGGCGGGAGCAGTACTTC. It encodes CASSQAWGREQYF.

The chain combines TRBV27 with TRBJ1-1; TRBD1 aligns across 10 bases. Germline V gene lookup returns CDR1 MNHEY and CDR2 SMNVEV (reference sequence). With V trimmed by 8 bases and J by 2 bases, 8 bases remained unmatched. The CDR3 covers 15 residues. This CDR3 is CASRPSTGGNTEAFF. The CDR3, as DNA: TGTGCCAGCCGTCCCTCGACAGGGGGCAACACTGAAGCTTTCTTT.